The rows below give T cell receptor beta chains drawn from one sample of a study of blood T cell repertoires in COVID-19. TCRdb keeps only in-frame clones here, not all; method: immunoSEQ multiplex PCR. This sample carries 250,000 to 350,000 clones, around 90% of them seen once, and the ten largest clones take 1%. Material for sequencing was PBMCs or T cells enriched from blood (not recorded which). These receptors were taken from a woman younger than 45 who had recovered from COVID-19. Each CDR3 is given with its conserved first and last residue. D genes are given only for firm matches. The listing skips clone size in some rows; elsewhere it reads once, few, many or a size class.

v_call,clone_size,j_call,d_call,cdr3_aa,cdr3_nt
TRBV23-1,-,TRBJ1-1,-,CASSQFSVTEAFF,TGCGCCAGCAGTCAATTCAGTGTCACTGAAGCTTTCTTT
TRBV7-9,-,TRBJ2-3,-,CASSFTGPPSTDTQYF,TGTGCCAGCAGCTTTACGGGTCCGCCGTCCACAGATACGCAGTATTTT
TRBV28,-,TRBJ1-1,-,CASTLQVKRTEAFF,TGTGCCAGCACCCTGCAGGTCAAGAGAACTGAAGCTTTCTTT
TRBV10-3,-,TRBJ1-6,TRBD1,CATSQTGGSPLHF,TGTGCCACCTCTCAGACAGGGGGATCACCCCTCCACTTT
TRBV6-1,-,TRBJ2-7,TRBD2,CASSDGTSGSVYEQYF,TGTGCCAGCAGTGATGGGACTAGCGGGAGTGTCTACGAGCAGTACTTC
TRBV5-1,-,TRBJ2-3,-,CASSFWGRDTQYF,TGCGCCAGCAGCTTCTGGGGGCGGGATACGCAGTATTTT
TRBV2,-,TRBJ1-5,TRBD1,CASSSGTGVNQPQHF,TGTGCCAGTTCCTCCGGGACAGGGGTAAATCAGCCCCAGCATTTT
TRBV7-3,-,TRBJ2-3,TRBD2,CASSLQGLAGADTQYF,TGTGCCAGCAGCTTACAGGGACTAGCGGGGGCAGATACGCAGTATTTT
TRBV27,-,TRBJ1-2,-,CPSREWDGYTF,TGCCCTTCGAGGGAGTGGGATGGCTACACCTTC
TRBV7-8,-,TRBJ1-6,TRBD1,CASSEAAGTGVNSPLHF,TGTGCCAGCAGCGAAGCAGCCGGGACAGGGGTTAATTCACCCCTCCACTTT
TRBV19,-,TRBJ2-2,-,CASSQTEDTGELFF,TGTGCCAGTAGCCAGACGGAGGACACCGGGGAGCTGTTTTTT
TRBV28,once,TRBJ1-1,-,CASSLKLITEAFF,TGTGCCAGCAGTTTAAAACTCATCACTGAAGCTTTCTTT
TRBV7-9,-,TRBJ2-1,TRBD2,CASSSSSGGLTEQFF,TGTGCCAGCAGCTCCTCTAGCGGGGGGTTGACCGAGCAGTTCTTC
TRBV5-3,-,TRBJ2-1,-,CARSLDSLNEQFF,TGTGCCAGAAGCTTGGACAGTCTCAATGAGCAGTTCTTC
TRBV27,once,TRBJ2-4,-,CASSLGQGGGGNIQYF,TGTGCCAGCAGTTTAGGTCAGGGGGGAGGAGGAAACATTCAGTACTTC
TRBV18,-,TRBJ1-4,-,CASFPRGTTNEKLFF,TGTGCCAGCTTTCCCCGAGGGACAACTAATGAAAAACTGTTTTTT
TRBV7-9,-,TRBJ2-2,TRBD1,CASSSRDSALVEYTGELFF,TGTGCCAGCAGCTCCCGGGACAGCGCTCTAGTTGAGTACACCGGGGAGCTGTTTTTT
TRBV12-3/TRBV12-4,-,TRBJ1-2,-,CASSLHREGYTF,TGTGCCAGCAGTCTACACAGGGAAGGCTACACCTTC
TRBV7-2,-,TRBJ1-1,-,CASSSRGYDTEAFF,TGTGCCAGCAGCTCCAGGGGATACGACACTGAAGCTTTCTTT
TRBV28,-,TRBJ2-3,-,CASSLWVVSGDTQYF,TGTGCCAGCAGTTTATGGGTCGTATCGGGTGATACGCAGTATTTT
TRBV11-3,-,TRBJ2-5,TRBD2,CASSYWRGEETQYF,TGTGCCAGCAGCTACTGGCGGGGGGAAGAGACCCAGTACTTC
TRBV5-4,-,TRBJ2-1,TRBD2,CASSFKTSGYNEQFF,TGTGCCAGCAGCTTTAAGACTAGCGGTTACAATGAGCAGTTCTTC
TRBV27,-,TRBJ1-2,TRBD1,CASSPTQGPGGYTF,TGTGCCAGCAGTCCCACACAGGGGCCGGGGGGCTACACCTTC
TRBV11-2,-,TRBJ2-1,TRBD2,CASSLGAGGRNNEQFF,TGTGCCAGCAGCTTAGGGGCGGGGGGAAGGAACAATGAGCAGTTCTTC
TRBV6-5,-,TRBJ2-7,-,CASSSGGGPYEQYF,TGTGCCAGCAGTTCTGGGGGGGGGCCTTACGAGCAGTACTTC
TRBV13,-,TRBJ1-2,-,CASSLLRGQRGYTF,TGTGCCAGCAGCTTACTCCGCGGACAGAGGGGCTACACCTTC
TRBV3-1/TRBV3-2,-,TRBJ1-4,-,CASALAGNEKLFF,TGTGCCAGCGCATTGGCAGGGAACGAAAAACTGTTTTTT
TRBV10-1,few,TRBJ2-2,-,CASRIDRNTGELFF,TGCGCCAGCAGGATCGACAGGAACACCGGGGAGCTGTTTTTT
TRBV6-2/TRBV6-3,-,TRBJ2-3,-,CASSFNRAGNTDTQYF,TGTGCCAGCAGTTTTAATCGGGCAGGGAACACAGATACGCAGTATTTT
TRBV6-5,few,TRBJ2-5,-,CASSYRRFGGGETQYF,TGTGCCAGCAGTTACCGTCGTTTTGGGGGAGGTGAGACCCAGTACTTC